The text below deals with one T cell receptor (beta chain). Libraries were prepared by immunoSEQ multiplex PCR; TCRdb keeps only in-frame clonotypes and omits some of them. The sample has 85,000 to 130,000 clones; about 90% are singletons. These data belong to a study of siplizumab effects on memory and regulatory T cells. Trimming stripped 4 bases from V and 4 bases from J, with 7 bases between. The CDR3 is 12 amino acids. Germline V gives CDR1 LGHNT, CDR2 FRNRAP. The sequence was obtained from a human donor in good health. Some clones in this sample may be carry-over from other donors' samples. The sequenced sample was CD4+ T cells sorted from blood. The rearrangement joins TRBV12-5 to TRBJ1-1; possibly TRBD1 for D (5 bases). The DNA for the CDR3 is TGTGCTAGTGGTTGGGGGGGCACTGAAGCTTTCTTT. This codes for CASGWGGTEAFF.